The 5 T cell receptor beta chains given below trace back to one sample, sequenced in a study of Graves' ophthalmopathy and Graves' hyperthyroidism. CDR3 regions of TCR beta were amplified from RNA transcripts. First-round RT-PCR relied on HTBI primers, and a second-round multiplex PCR came next. Each CDR3 protein gets one entry after TCRdb re-called the multiplex PCR reads with MiXCR. This sample carries around 670,000 distinct CDR3 sequences, about 44% of them seen once, and the ten largest clones take 44%. The sequencing sample was made of peripheral blood. The receptors originated from an adult man with Graves' ophthalmopathy.

V gene TRBV29-1 combines with J gene TRBJ2-2, with TRBD1 identical over 8 bases. This CDR3 is 14 amino acids long. CDR1 is SQVTM, CDR2 ANQGSEA, per germline. V trimming: 4 bases; J trimming: 2 bases; junction bases outside the gene matches: 3. CDR3 nucleotides: TGCAGCGTTGGCAGGGGGCTAAACACCGGGGAGCTGTTTTTT. This encodes CSVGRGLNTGELFF.

This clonotype was recorded once. V gene TRBV7-3 combines with J gene TRBJ1-1; D uncertain. Per the germline V gene, CDR1 is SGHTA and CDR2 is FQGTGA. Trimming took 0 bases from V and 4 from J, leaving 9 bases between them. CDR3 length: 14 amino acids. The CDR3 DNA is TGTGCCAGCAGCTTAACGCGGGAGAGCACTGAAGCTTTCTTT. Its protein product is CASSLTRESTEAFF.

This clonotype was detected ten times or more. The chain's CDR3 is CATSRTTFTGTEAFF. The CDR3 coding sequence is TGTGCCACCAGCAGAACAACTTTTACAGGGACTGAAGCTTTCTTT. The chain combines TRBV15 with TRBJ1-1, with D possibly matching TRBD1 (6 bases). Germline CDR1 reads LNHNV; CDR2 reads YYDKDF (reference sequence). V was clipped by 2 bases and J by 5 bases, with 15 bases between them. The CDR3 length is 15 residues.

The chain combines TRBV25-1 with TRBJ1-2, with D unresolved. This CDR3 contains 11 residues. Germline lookup yields CDR1 MGHDK and CDR2 SYGVNS. Deletions cut 4 bases from V and 4 bases from J, with 4 bases between. CDR3 DNA sequence: TGTGCCAGCAGTGGGCCCTATGGCTACACCTTC. It specifies CASSGPYGYTF.

Remarks on this clonotype: Given the absence of the conserved phenylalanine or tryptophan at the CDR3 end, a read error is likely. The chain employs TRBV11-2 and TRBJ1-1; D not resolved. V gave up 3 bases and J gave up 1 base, with 6 bases separating them. The length of the CDR3 is 13 residues. Germline V gene data show CDR1 as SGHAT and CDR2 as FQNNGV. The CDR3 DNA is TGTGCCAGCAGCTTGGAGACGAACACTGAAGCTTTCTCT. Protein product: CASSLETNTEAFS.